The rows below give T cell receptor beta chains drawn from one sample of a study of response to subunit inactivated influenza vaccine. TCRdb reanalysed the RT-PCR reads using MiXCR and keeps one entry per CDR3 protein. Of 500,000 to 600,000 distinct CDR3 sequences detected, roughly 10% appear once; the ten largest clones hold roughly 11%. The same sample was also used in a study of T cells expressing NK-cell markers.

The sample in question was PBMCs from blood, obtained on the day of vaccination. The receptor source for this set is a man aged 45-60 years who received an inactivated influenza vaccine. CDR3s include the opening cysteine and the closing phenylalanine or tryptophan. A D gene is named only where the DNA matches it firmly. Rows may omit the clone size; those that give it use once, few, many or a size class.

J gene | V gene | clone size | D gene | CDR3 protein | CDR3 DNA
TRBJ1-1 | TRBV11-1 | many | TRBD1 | CASSPFSSGQGKRNTEAFF | TGTGCCAGCAGCCCATTCTCTTCTGGACAGGGGAAGAGGAACACTGAAGCTTTCTTT
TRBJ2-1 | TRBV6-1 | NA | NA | CASSENEQFF | TGTGCCAGCAGTGAGAATGAGCAGTTCTTC
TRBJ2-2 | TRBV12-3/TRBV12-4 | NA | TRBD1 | CASRPGQINTGELFF | TGTGCCAGCAGACCGGGACAGATAAACACCGGGGAGCTGTTTTTT
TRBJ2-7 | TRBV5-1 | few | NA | CASSSGQTEQYF | TGCGCCAGCAGCTCCGGACAGACCGAGCAGTACTTC
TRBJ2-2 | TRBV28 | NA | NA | CASRGLTGELFF | TGTGCCAGCAGGGGGCTGACCGGGGAGCTGTTTTTT
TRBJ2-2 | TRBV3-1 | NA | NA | CASSQENTGELFF | TGTGCCAGCAGCCAAGAAAACACCGGGGAGCTGTTTTTT
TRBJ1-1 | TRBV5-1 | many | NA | CASSGSLGKNTEAFF | TGCGCCAGCAGCGGATCACTAGGGAAGAACACTGAAGCTTTCTTT
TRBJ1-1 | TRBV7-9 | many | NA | CASSLQWGGEAFF | TGTGCCAGCAGCCTACAATGGGGGGGAGAAGCTTTCTTT
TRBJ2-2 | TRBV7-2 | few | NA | CASSYLGVAGELFF | TGTGCCAGCAGCTATTTAGGGGTCGCCGGGGAGCTGTTTTTT
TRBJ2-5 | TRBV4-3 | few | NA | CASSQEISRGQETQYF | TGCGCCAGCAGCCAAGAAATCTCTCGGGGGCAAGAGACCCAGTACTTC
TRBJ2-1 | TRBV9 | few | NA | CASSVRAQWNEQFF | TGTGCCAGCAGCGTAAGAGCTCAGTGGAATGAGCAGTTCTTC
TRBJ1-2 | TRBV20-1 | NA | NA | CSAREGGSQGDYGYTF | TGCAGTGCTAGGGAGGGGGGCTCCCAAGGTGACTATGGCTACACCTTC
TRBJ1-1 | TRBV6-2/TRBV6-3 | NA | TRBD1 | CASWGVDRGFLNTEAFF | TGTGCCAGCTGGGGGGTGGACAGGGGCTTTTTGAACACTGAAGCTTTCTTT
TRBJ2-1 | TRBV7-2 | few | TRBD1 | CASSLSVGRGRRNEQFF | TGTGCCAGCAGCTTGTCTGTCGGCAGGGGGCGCCGCAATGAGCAGTTCTTC
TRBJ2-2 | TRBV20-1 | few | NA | CSAWPRGSRPGELFF | TGCAGTGCTTGGCCCCGAGGTAGCAGGCCCGGGGAGCTGTTTTTT
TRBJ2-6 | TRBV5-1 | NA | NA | CASSPRGVSGANVLTF | TGCGCCAGCAGCCCGAGGGGCGTCTCTGGGGCCAACGTCCTGACTTTC
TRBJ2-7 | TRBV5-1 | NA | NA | CASSLVAATYEQYF | TGCGCCAGCAGCTTGGTTGCGGCTACCTACGAGCAGTACTTC
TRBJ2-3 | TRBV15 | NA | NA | CATSGSLLNTDTQYF | TGTGCCACCAGCGGGTCACTTCTCAACACAGATACGCAGTATTTT
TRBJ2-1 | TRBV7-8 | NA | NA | CASSLVSDLQFF | TGTGCCAGCAGCTTAGTGTCAGACTTACAGTTCTTC
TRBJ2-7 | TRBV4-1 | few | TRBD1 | CASSHPPMDRDEQYF | TGCGCCAGCAGCCATCCACCCATGGACAGGGACGAGCAGTACTTC
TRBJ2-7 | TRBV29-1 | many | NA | CSVEEPTPGEQYF | TGCAGCGTTGAAGAACCCACTCCTGGGGAGCAGTACTTC
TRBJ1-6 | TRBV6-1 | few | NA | CASRGRGSYNSPLHF | TGTGCCAGCAGAGGCAGGGGTTCCTATAATTCACCCCTCCACTTT
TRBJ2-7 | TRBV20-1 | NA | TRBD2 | CSARAGNGRINYEQYF | TGCAGTGCTAGAGCGGGAAACGGGAGGATTAACTACGAGCAGTACTTC
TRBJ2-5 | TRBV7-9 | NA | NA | CASSPVGAGVETQYF | TGTGCCAGCAGCCCCGTGGGAGCTGGGGTCGAGACCCAGTACTTC
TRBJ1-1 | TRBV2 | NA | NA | CASTEGGGRKAFF | TGTGCCAGCACCGAGGGGGGGGGTCGGAAAGCTTTCTTT
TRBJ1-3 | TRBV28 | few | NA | CASSLVEEHSGNTIYF | TGTGCCAGCAGTTTAGTCGAGGAGCACTCTGGAAACACCATATATTTT
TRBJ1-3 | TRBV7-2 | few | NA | CASSLGSGNSGNTIYF | TGTGCCAGCAGCTTAGGTTCGGGCAACTCTGGAAACACCATATATTTT